This T cell receptor (beta chain) was retrieved from a study of CD8+ T cells in alopecia areata. Study as a whole: Treated patients received oral tofacitinib, 5 to 10 mg twice daily. The share of scalp area affected provided the severity score for treated patients. Study-wide findings and caveats: Scalp clonality, along with expanded CD8+ clones among the top 100, was significantly decreased by tofacitinib.

Extracted RNA was reverse transcribed into cDNA, the sequencing template. The repertoire was sequenced with immunoSEQ multiplex PCR; TCRdb's copy has only in-frame clones and lacks some. The repertoire includes fewer than 150,000 clones, 56% of them detected once, and more than 3% sits in the top ten. V lost 2 bases, J lost 8 bases, and 7 bases lay in between. Germline V gene lookup returns CDR1 LNHNV and CDR2 YYDKDF (reference sequence). The CDR3 extends over 13 amino acids. Comments on this clone: The antigen is not known.

The treatment was: oral pan-JAK inhibitor, 5-10 mg twice daily. Patients with alopecia areata provided lesional scalp punch biopsies as well as peripheral blood. The chain recombines TRBV15 with TRBJ1-6; D call uncertain. The sequenced sample was CD4+ T cells sorted from blood, obtained at week 24, from a patient treated with tofacitinib. This TCR derives from a human donor with alopecia areata. CDR3 region: CATSRPTDSPLHF. The CDR3 region has the DNA TGTGCCACCAGCAGACCTACAGATTCACCCCTCCACTTT.